This TCR beta chain appears in the sequencing data of a study of CD8+ T cells in alopecia areata. Extracted from the samples, RNA was reverse transcribed into cDNA to serve as the sequencing template. Assay used: immunoSEQ multiplex PCR; TCRdb lists only in-frame clones, some missing. The sample records 100,000 to 150,000 clones, 58% being singletons. Germline lookup yields CDR1 SGHTA and CDR2 FQGTGA. The CDR3 runs to 15 residues. The V segment lost 1 base and the J segment 3 bases; nucleotides outside the gene matches: 5. The source material was CD4+ T cells sorted from blood, sampled at week 0. The rearrangement uses TRBV7-3 and TRBJ2-7; 8 positions match TRBD2. This clonotype was obtained from a human donor with alopecia areata. The CDR3 reads CASSLMGSGNYEQYF. The DNA for the CDR3 is TGTGCCAGCAGCTTAATGGGTAGCGGGAACTACGAGCAGTACTTC.